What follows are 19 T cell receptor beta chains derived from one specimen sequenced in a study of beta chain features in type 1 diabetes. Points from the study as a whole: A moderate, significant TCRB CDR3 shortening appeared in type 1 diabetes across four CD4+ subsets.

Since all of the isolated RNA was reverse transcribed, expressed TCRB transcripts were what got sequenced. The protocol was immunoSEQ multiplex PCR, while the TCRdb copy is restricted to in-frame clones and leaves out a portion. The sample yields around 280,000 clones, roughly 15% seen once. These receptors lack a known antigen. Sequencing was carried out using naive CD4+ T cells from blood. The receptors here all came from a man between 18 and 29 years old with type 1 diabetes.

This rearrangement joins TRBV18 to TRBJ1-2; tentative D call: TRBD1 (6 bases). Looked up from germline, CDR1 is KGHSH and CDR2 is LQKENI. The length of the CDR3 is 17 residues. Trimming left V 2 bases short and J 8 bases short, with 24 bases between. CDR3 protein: CASSPKNRARGVGGYTF. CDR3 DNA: TGTGCCAGCTCACCAAAGAACAGGGCCCGAGGGGTAGGCGGCTACACCTTC.

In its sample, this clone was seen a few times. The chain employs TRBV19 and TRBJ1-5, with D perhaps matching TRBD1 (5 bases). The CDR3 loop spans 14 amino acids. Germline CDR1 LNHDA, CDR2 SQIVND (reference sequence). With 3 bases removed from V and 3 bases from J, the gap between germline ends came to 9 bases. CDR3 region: CASSIRANNQPQHF. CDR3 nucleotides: TGTGCCAGTAGTATCAGGGCTAACAATCAGCCCCAGCATTTT.

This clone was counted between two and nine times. The CDR3 region is CAWGGPGLMSTF. CDR3 nucleotide sequence: TGTGCCTGGGGTGGGCCAGGGTTAATGAGTACCTTC. V is TRBV30 and J is TRBJ1-2, with TRBD1 as a possible D gene (5 bases). Germline loops: CDR1 GTSNPN, CDR2 SVGIG (reference sequence). V lost 5 bases and J 14 bases, leaving 21 bases between the germline ends. The CDR3 loop spans 12 amino acids.

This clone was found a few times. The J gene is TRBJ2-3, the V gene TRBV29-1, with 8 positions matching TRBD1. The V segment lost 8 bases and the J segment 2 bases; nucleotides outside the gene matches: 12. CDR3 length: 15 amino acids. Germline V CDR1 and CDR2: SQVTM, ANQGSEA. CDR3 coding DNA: TGCAGCTCGGGACAGGCAGTCACAGACACAGATACGCAGTATTTT. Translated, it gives CSSGQAVTDTDTQYF.

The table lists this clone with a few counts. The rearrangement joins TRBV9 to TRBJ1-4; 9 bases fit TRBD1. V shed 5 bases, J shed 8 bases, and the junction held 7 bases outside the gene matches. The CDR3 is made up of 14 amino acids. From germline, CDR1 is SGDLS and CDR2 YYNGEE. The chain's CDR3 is CASSMTGGSEKLFF. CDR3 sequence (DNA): TGTGCCAGCAGTATGACAGGGGGAAGCGAAAAACTGTTTTTT. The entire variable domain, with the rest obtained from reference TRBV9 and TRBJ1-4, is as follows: DSGVTQTPKHLITATGQRVTLRCSPRSGDLSVYWYQQSLDQGLQFLIQYYNGEERAKGNILERFSAQQFPDLHSELNLSSLELGDSALYFCASSMTGGSEKLFFGSGTQLSVL.

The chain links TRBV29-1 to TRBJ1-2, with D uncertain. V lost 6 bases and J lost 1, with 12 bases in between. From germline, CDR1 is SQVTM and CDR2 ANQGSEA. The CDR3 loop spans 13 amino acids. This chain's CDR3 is CSVGAGINYGYTF. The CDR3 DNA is TGCAGCGTGGGAGCGGGTATTAACTATGGCTACACCTTC.

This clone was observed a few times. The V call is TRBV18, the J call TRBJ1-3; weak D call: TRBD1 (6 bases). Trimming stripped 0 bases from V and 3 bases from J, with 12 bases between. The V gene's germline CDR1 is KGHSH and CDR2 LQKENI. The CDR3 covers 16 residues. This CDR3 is CASSPPSGAFGNTIYF. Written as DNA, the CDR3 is TGTGCCAGCTCACCACCTTCAGGGGCCTTTGGAAACACCATATATTTT.

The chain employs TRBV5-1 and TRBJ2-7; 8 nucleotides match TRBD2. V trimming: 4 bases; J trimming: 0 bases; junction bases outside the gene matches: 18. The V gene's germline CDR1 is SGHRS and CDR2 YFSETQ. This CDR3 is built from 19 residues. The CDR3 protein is CASSHPVRASGHFSYEQYF. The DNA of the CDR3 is TGCGCCAGCAGCCATCCCGTCCGGGCTAGCGGGCATTTCTCCTACGAGCAGTACTTC.

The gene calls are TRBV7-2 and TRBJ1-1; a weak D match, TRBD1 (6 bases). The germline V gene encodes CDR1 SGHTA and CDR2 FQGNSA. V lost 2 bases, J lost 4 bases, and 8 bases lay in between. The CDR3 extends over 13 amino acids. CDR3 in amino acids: CASSLQGITEAFF. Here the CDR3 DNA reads TGTGCCAGCAGCTTACAGGGGATCACTGAAGCTTTCTTT.

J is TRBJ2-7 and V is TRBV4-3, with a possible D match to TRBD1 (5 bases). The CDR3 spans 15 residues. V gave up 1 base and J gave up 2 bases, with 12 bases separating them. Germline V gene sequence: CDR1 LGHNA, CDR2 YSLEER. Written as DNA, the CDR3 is TGCGCCAGCAGCCAAGGTTATGACAGCACCTACGAGCAGTACTTC. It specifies CASSQGYDSTYEQYF.

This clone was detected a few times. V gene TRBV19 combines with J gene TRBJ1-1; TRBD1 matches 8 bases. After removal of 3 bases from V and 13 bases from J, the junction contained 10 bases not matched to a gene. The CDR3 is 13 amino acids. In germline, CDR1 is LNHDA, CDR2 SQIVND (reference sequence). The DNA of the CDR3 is TGTGCCAGTAGTATGCTGCAGGGGGCACAAGTTTTCTTT. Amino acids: CASSMLQGAQVFF.

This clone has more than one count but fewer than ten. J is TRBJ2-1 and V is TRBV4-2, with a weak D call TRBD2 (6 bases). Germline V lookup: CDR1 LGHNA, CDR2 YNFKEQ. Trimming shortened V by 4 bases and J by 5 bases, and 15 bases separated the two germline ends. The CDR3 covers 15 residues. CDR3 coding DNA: TGTGCCAGCAGCCTCATGGCGGGGAGTGACAATGAGCAGTTCTTC. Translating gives CASSLMAGSDNEQFF.

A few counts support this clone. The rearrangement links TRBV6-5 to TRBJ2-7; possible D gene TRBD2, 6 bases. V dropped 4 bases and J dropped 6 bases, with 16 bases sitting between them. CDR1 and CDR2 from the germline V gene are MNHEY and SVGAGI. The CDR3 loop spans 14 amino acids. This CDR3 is CASSLGGTSGEQYF. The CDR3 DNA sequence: TGTGCCAGCAGTTTGGGCGGGACCAGCGGCGAGCAGTACTTC.

The CDR3 reads CASSSPGTGVDTEAFF. CDR3 sequence (DNA): TGTGCCAGCAGCTCGCCCGGGACAGGGGTTGACACTGAAGCTTTCTTT. This chain uses TRBV5-4 with TRBJ1-1; 10 bases map to TRBD1. Germline assignment: CDR1 SGHNT and CDR2 YYREEE (reference sequence). The CDR3 covers 16 residues. V trimming: 3 bases; J trimming: 3 bases; junction bases outside the gene matches: 8.

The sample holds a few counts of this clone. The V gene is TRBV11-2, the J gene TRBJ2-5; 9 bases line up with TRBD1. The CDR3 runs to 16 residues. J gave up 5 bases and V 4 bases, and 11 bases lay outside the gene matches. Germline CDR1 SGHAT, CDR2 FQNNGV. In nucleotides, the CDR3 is TGTGCCAGCAGCTCAGGGTACAGGGGGCGCGTCGAGACCCAGTACTTC. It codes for CASSSGYRGRVETQYF.

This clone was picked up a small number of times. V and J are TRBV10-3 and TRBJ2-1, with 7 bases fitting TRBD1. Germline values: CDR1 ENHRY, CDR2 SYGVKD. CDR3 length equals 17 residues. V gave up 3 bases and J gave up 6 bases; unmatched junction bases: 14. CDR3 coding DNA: TGTGCCATCAGTGATAGGTCATGGGACAGCCGGTCCAATGAGCAGTTCTTC. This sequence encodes CAISDRSWDSRSNEQFF.

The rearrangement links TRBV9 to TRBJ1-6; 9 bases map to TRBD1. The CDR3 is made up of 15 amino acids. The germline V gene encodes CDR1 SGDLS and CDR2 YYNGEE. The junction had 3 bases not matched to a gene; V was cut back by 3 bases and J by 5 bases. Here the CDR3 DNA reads TGTGCCAGCAGCGGGCGGACAGGGGATAATTCACCCCTCCACTTT. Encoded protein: CASSGRTGDNSPLHF.

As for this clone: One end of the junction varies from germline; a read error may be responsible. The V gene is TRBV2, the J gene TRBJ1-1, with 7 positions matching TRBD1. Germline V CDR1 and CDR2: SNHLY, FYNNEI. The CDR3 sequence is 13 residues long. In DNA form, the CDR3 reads TGTGCCAGCAGCTTAGGCTGGACCGACAGGGTTCATTTT. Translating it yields CASSLGWTDRVHF.

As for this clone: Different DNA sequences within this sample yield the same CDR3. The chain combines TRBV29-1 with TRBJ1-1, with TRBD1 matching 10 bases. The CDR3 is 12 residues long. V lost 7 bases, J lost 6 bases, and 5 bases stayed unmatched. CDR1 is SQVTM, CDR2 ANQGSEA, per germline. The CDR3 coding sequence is TGCAGCGCTCCGGGACAGGGGTCTGAAGCTTTCTTT. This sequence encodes CSAPGQGSEAFF.